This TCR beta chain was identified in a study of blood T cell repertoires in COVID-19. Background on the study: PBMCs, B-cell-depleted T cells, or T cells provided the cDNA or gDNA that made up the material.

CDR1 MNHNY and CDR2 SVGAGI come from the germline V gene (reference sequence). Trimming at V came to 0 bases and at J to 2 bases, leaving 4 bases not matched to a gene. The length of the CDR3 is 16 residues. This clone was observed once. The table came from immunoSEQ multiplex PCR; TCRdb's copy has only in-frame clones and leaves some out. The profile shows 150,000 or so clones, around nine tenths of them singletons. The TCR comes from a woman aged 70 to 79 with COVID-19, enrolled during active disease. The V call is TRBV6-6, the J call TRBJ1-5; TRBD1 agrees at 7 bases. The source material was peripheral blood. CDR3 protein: CASSYSGGTGNQPQHF. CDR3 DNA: TGTGCCAGCAGTTACTCAGGCGGGACAGGCAATCAGCCCCAGCATTTT.